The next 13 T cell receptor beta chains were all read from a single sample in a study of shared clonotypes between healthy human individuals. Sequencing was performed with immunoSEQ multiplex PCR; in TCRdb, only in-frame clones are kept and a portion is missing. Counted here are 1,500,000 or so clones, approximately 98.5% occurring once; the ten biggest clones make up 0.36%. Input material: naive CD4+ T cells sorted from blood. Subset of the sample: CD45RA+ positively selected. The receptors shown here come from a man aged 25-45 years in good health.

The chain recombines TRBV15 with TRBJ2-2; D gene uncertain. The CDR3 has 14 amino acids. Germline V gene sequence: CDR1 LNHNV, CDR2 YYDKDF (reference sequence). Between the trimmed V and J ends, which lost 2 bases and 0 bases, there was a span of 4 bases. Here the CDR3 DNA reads TGTGCCACCAGCAGACGGACGAACACCGGGGAGCTGTTTTTT. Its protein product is CATSRRTNTGELFF.

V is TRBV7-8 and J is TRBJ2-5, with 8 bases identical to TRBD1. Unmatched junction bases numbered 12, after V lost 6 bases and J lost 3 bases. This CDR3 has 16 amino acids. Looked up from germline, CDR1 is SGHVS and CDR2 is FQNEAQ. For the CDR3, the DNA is TGTGCCAGCAGGCTCCAGGGGGCGGTGCGGGAAGAGACCCAGTACTTC. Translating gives CASRLQGAVREETQYF.

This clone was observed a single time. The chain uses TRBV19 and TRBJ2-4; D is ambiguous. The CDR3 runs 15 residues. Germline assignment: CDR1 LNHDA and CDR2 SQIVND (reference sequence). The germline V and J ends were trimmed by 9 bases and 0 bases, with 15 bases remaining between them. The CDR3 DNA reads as TGTGCCAGCGGCCGAAGGAATGAAGCCAAAAACATTCAGTACTTC. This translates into CASGRRNEAKNIQYF.

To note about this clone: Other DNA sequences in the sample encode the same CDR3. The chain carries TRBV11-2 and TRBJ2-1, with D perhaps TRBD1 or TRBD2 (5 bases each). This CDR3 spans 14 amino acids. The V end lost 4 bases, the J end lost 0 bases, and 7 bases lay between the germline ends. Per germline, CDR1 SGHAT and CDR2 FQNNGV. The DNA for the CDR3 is TGTGCCAGCAGCTCAGGGAGCTCCTACAATGAGCAGTTCTTC. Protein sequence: CASSSGSSYNEQFF.

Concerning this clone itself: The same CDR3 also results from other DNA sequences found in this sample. CDR3 in amino acids: CSARLETQYF. The CDR3 DNA sequence: TGCAGTGCAAGACTCGAGACCCAGTACTTC. This rearrangement joins TRBV20-1 to TRBJ2-5; no clear D. The germline V gene has CDR1 DFQATT and CDR2 SNEGSKA (reference sequence). The length of the CDR3 is 10 residues. V lost 6 bases and J lost 5, with 7 bases in between.

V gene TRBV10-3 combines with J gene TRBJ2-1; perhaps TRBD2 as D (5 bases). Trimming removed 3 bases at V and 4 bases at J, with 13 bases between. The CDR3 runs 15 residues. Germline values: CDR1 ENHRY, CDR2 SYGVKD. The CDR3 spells CAISEPSEGYNEQFF. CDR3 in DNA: TGTGCCATCAGTGAACCGAGCGAGGGATACAATGAGCAGTTCTTC.

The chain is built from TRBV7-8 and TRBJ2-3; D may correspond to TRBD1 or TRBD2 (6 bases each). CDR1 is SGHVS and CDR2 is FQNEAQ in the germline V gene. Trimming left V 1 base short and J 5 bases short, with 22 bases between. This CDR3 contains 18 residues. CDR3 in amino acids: CASSLVTALRGQVDTQYF. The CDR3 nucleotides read TGTGCCAGCAGCTTAGTGACGGCGCTCCGGGGGCAGGTAGATACGCAGTATTTT.

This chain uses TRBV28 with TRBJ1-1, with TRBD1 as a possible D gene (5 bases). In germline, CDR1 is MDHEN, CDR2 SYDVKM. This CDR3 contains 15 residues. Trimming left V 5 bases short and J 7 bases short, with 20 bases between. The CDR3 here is CASSPPVSLGGEAFF. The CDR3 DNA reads TGTGCCAGCAGTCCCCCCGTGTCCCTCGGGGGTGAAGCTTTCTTT.

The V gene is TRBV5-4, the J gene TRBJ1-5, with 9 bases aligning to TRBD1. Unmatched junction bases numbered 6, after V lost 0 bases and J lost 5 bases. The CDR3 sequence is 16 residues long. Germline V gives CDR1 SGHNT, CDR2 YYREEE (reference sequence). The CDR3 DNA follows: TGTGCCAGCAGCTTGGGCCCGGGACAGGGCGATCAGCCCCAGCATTTT. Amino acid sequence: CASSLGPGQGDQPQHF.

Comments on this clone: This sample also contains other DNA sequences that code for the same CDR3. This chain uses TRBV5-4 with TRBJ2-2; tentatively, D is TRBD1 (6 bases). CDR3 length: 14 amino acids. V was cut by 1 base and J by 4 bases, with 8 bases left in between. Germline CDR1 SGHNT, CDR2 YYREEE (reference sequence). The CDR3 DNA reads TGTGCCAGCAGCTTGCAGGGGAGCACCGGGGAGCTGTTTTTT. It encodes CASSLQGSTGELFF.

CDR3 residues: CASSLGFRGSQETQYF. The CDR3 bases are TGTGCCAGCTCATTGGGTTTTCGAGGGAGCCAAGAGACCCAGTACTTC. The chain carries TRBV18 and TRBJ2-5; a possible D gene is TRBD2 (5 bases). There are 16 residues in the CDR3. Looked up from germline, CDR1 is KGHSH and CDR2 is LQKENI. V was cut by 5 bases and J by 1 base, with 17 bases left in between.

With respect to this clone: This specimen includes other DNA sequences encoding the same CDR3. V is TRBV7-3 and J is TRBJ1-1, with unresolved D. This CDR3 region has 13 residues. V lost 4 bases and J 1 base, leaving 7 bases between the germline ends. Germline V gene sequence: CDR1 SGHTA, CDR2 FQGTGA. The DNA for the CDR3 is TGTGCCAGCAGCTCCGGGAGGAACACTGAAGCTTTCTTT. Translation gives CASSSGRNTEAFF.

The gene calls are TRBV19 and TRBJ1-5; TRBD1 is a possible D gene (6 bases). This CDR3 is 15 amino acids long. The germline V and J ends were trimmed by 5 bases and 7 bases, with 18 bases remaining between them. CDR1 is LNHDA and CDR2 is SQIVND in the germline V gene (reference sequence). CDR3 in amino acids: CASSPTRGGGQPQHF. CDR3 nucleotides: TGTGCCAGTAGTCCCACGAGGGGGGGCGGACAGCCCCAGCATTTT.